This T cell receptor (beta chain) is from a study of blood T cell repertoires in COVID-19. Germline CDR1 SNHLY, CDR2 FYNNEI. The CDR3 is 14 amino acids. The ends were cut back, 5 bases at V and 3 bases at J, with 13 bases in the middle. Per the original data handling: Amplification of reference gene primers was used by the study to estimate nucleated cell counts. Some clones are missing from TCRdb's copy, which holds only in-frame ones; the method was immunoSEQ multiplex PCR. The V and J calls and the clone size are those of that table, but D and trimming were determined from the DNA. The table lists approximately 180,000 clones, around 85% of them singletons.

This clonotype was obtained from a human donor with active or convalescent COVID-19. The donor label of this sample is uncertain. The sequencing input was peripheral blood. The V and J genes are TRBV2 and TRBJ1-2; D call uncertain. CDR3 DNA sequence: TGTGCCAGCAGTAGCGGGAACTGGGACTATGGCTACACCTTC. It translates to CASSSGNWDYGYTF.